This T cell receptor (beta chain) was recorded in a study of cytomegalovirus exposure and HLA in healthy donors. Study-wide background: In an earlier analysis, around 120 million unique TCR beta sequences were found from approximately 190 million T cells. Broader study findings: Investigators reported more than 150 TCR beta chains as tied to cytomegalovirus. Presence/absence analysis assumed near-uniform sequencing depth across donors.

Primers included in the PCR were 60 Vbeta and 13 Jbeta primers. The table came from immunoSEQ multiplex PCR; TCRdb's copy has only in-frame clones and leaves some out. The sample has approximately 240,000 clones; more than 85% are singletons. For this clone: The antigen remains unidentified.

Germline lookup yields CDR1 SNHLY and CDR2 FYNNEI. V was cut by 8 bases and J by 6 bases, with 18 bases left in between. CDR3 size: 14 residues. The receptor was derived from a woman aged 18 to 35 in good health and CMV-seronegative. The genes are TRBV2 and TRBJ2-3, with a weak D call TRBD1 (6 bases). Material: PBMCs. CDR3 coding DNA: TGTGCCAGCGCCTCACGGGCAGGGGCCGATACGCAGTATTTT. Translation: CASASRAGADTQYF.